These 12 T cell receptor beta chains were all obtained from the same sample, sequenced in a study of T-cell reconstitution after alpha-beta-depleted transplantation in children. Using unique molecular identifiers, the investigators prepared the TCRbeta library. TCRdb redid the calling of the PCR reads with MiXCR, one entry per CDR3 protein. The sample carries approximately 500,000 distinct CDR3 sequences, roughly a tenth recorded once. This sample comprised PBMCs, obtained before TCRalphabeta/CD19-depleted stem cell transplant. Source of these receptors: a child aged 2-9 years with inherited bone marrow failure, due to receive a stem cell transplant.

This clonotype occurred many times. The CDR3 DNA sequence: TGTGCCAGCAGTGATGAGGACGGCTTGGATCAGCCCCAGCATTTT. Its translation is CASSDEDGLDQPQHF. V usage is TRBV2 and J usage is TRBJ1-5; D remains unclear. Trimming stripped 3 bases from V and 5 bases from J, with 14 bases between. Germline assignment: CDR1 SNHLY and CDR2 FYNNEI. The CDR3 totals 15 residues.

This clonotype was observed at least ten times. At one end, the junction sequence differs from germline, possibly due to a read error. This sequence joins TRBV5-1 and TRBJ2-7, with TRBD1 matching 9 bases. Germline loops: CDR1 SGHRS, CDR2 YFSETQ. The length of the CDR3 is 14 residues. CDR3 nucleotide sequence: TGTGCCAGCAGTTCCGGACAGGGGAGCTACGAGCAGTACTTC. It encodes CASSSGQGSYEQYF.

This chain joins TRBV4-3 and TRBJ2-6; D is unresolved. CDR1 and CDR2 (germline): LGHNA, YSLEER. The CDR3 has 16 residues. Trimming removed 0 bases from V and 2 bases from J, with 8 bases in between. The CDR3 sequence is CASSQEGPAGANVLTF. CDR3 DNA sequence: TGCGCCAGCAGCCAAGAAGGTCCAGCTGGGGCCAACGTCCTGACTTTC.

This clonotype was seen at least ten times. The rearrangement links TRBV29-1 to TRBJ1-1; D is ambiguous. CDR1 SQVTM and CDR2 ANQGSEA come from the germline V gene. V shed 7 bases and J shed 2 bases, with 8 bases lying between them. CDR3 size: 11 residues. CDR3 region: CSAPLNTEAFF. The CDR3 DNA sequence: TGCAGCGCTCCCCTTAACACTGAAGCTTTCTTT.

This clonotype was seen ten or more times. CDR3 sequence reads: CSARRAGSTDTQYF. CDR3 nucleotides: TGCAGTGCTAGGCGAGCTGGAAGCACAGATACGCAGTATTTT. V usage is TRBV20-1 and J usage is TRBJ2-3; D gene unclear. CDR1 and CDR2 (germline): DFQATT, SNEGSKA (reference sequence). The CDR3 runs to 14 residues. Trimming left V 3 bases short and J 0 bases short, with 10 bases between.

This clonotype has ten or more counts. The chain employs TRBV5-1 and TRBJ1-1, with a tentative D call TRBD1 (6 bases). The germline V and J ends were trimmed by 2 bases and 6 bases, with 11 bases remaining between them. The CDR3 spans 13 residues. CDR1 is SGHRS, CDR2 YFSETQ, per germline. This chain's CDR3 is CASSFTRGAEAFF. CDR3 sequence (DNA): TGCGCCAGCAGCTTTACCAGGGGTGCTGAAGCTTTCTTT.

The CDR3 region has the DNA TGTGCCAGCAGCTTGGGGGTCTATACGGACACCGGGGAGCTGTTTTTT. Translation: CASSLGVYTDTGELFF. The chain is built from TRBV5-5 and TRBJ2-2; no firm D call. V shed 0 bases and J shed 3 bases, with 12 bases lying between them. CDR3 length: 16 residues. Germline CDR1 reads SGHKS; CDR2 reads YYEKEE (reference sequence).

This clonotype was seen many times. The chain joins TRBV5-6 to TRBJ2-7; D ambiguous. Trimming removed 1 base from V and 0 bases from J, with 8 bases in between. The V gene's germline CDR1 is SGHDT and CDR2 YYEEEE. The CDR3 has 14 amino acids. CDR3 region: CASSLWSPSYEQYF. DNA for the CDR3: TGTGCCAGCAGCTTGTGGTCTCCCTCCTACGAGCAGTACTTC.

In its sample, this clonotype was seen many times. The CDR3 region has the DNA TGCGCCAGCAGCTTGTTCGGGGGATACACCGGGGAGCTGTTTTTT. This translates into CASSLFGGYTGELFF. The rearrangement uses TRBV5-1 and TRBJ2-2; D might be TRBD2 (6 bases). CDR3 length equals 15 residues. Germline CDR1 and CDR2: SGHRS and YFSETQ. The germline V and J ends were trimmed by 1 base and 3 bases, with 10 bases remaining between them.

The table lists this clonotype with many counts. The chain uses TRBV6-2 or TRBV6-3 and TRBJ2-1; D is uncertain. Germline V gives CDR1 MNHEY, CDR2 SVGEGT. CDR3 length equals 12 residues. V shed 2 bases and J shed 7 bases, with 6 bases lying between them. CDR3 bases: TGTGCCAGCAGTTACCCTTCAAATGAGCAGTTCTTC. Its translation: CASSYPSNEQFF.

The CDR3 bases are TGTGCCAGCAGCTTCCTTGTGGACGATGAAAAACTGTTTTTT. Its protein is CASSFLVDDEKLFF. The chain has TRBV7-2 and TRBJ1-4; D ambiguous. CDR1 SGHTA and CDR2 FQGNSA come from the germline V gene. The CDR3 consists of 14 residues. With 3 bases removed from V and 6 bases from J, the gap between germline ends came to 11 bases.

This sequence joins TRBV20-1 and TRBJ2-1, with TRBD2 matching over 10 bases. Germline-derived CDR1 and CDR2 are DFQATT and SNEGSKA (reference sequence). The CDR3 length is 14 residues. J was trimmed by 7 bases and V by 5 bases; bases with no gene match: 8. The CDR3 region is CSAWTSGGTNEQFF. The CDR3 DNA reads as TGCAGTGCTTGGACTAGCGGTGGTACAAATGAGCAGTTCTTC.